The sequence of this T cell receptor (beta chain) was determined in a study of cytomegalovirus exposure and HLA in healthy donors. PCR primers comprised 60 Vbeta and 13 Jbeta primers. Using immunoSEQ multiplex PCR, the repertoire was profiled, and TCRdb retains in-frame clones only, with some absent. The table lists some 190,000 clones, 65% to 85% of them singletons. Remarks on this clone: One junction end does not reproduce the germline sequence, and a read error may be involved.

Germline values: CDR1 SGHVS, CDR2 FNYEAQ. CDR3 length: 12 residues. The J gene is TRBJ2-1, the V gene TRBV7-6; no reliable D call. The receptor's source is a man younger than 30 in good health and CMV-seronegative. The material sequenced was PBMCs. The CDR3 protein is CASSVSFNEQFF. In DNA, the CDR3 is TGTGCCAGCTCAGTGTCCTTCAATGAGCAGTTCTTC.